These T cell receptor beta chains were read from a single sample in a study of cytomegalovirus exposure and HLA in healthy donors. Produced via immunoSEQ multiplex PCR; TCRdb's table is partial and in-frame only. The sample lists about 170,000 clones; 60% to 80% were seen once. The material sequenced was PBMCs. These receptors were collected from a woman aged 50 to 65 in good health and CMV-seropositive. The CDR3 runs from the conserved cysteine through the conserved F or W. Fields, in order: V gene, D gene, clone size, J gene, CDR3 DNA, CDR3 protein. The D gene is left open where the match is weak. Clone size appears in some rows only: once, few, many, or a class for an expanded clone.

TRBV7-2	-	-	TRBJ2-2	TGTGCCAGCAGCTTAGTTCGGGGTCCCGGGGAGCTGTTTTTT	CASSLVRGPGELFF
TRBV19	TRBD1	-	TRBJ1-1	TGTGCCAGTAGTCCACAGGGGGCGGGGACTGAAGCTTTCTTT	CASSPQGAGTEAFF
TRBV7-9	-	-	TRBJ2-3	TGTTCCAGCAGCTTACTACCAGATACGCAGTATTTT	CSSSLLPDTQYF
TRBV28	-	-	TRBJ1-2	TGTGCCAGCAACAGGGCGGTTAACTATGGCTACACCTTC	CASNRAVNYGYTF
TRBV30	-	-	TRBJ1-2	TGTGCCTGGAGTATTGGAGGATATGGCTACACCTTC	CAWSIGGYGYTF
TRBV9	TRBD1	-	TRBJ1-4	TGTGCCAGCAGCGTAAGAGGGGGCTCTCATGAAAAACTGTTTTTT	CASSVRGGSHEKLFF
TRBV30	-	-	TRBJ1-2	TGTGCCTGGAGTACCGGGATAGTCTATGGCTACACCTTC	CAWSTGIVYGYTF
TRBV5-1	-	-	TRBJ2-7	TGCGCCAGCAGCCCGGGAGCGGGTAACTCCTACGAGCAGTACTTC	CASSPGAGNSYEQYF
TRBV10-2	TRBD1	-	TRBJ1-1	TGCGCCAGCAGTAGGACAGGGGCAAACACTGAAGCTTTCTTT	CASSRTGANTEAFF
TRBV12-5	TRBD1	few	TRBJ2-7	TGTGCTAGTGGCCGAGACGCGGGACAGGGGACCTACGAGCAGTACTTC	CASGRDAGQGTYEQYF
TRBV10-1	TRBD1	-	TRBJ2-5	TGCGCCAGCAGTGAAGGGACAGGGAGTCAAGAGACCCAGTACTTC	CASSEGTGSQETQYF
TRBV2	-	-	TRBJ1-2	TGTGCCAGCAGTGGATCAGGGGCCAGGGTTGGTGGCTACACCTTC	CASSGSGARVGGYTF
TRBV21-1	-	-	TRBJ1-5	TGTGCCAGCGGTATTAGGGGCTGGAACTTGTATTTT	CASGIRGWNLYF
TRBV4-1	TRBD1	-	TRBJ1-5	TGCGCCAGCAGCCTAAGACAGGGGGCGGATAGCAATCAGCCCCAGCATTTT	CASSLRQGADSNQPQHF
TRBV9	TRBD1	-	TRBJ1-1	TGTGCCAGCAGCGGAAGGACAGGGGCCACTGAAGCTTTCTTT	CASSGRTGATEAFF
TRBV7-2	TRBD2	few	TRBJ2-7	TGTGCCAGCAGCTCCCGACTAGCGGGGAACGAGCAGTACTTC	CASSSRLAGNEQYF
TRBV28	TRBD1	few	TRBJ1-4	TGTGCCAGCACGACAGGGGGCAGTGAAAAACTGTTTTTT	CASTTGGSEKLFF
TRBV5-4	TRBD1	few	TRBJ2-7	TGTGCCAGCAGCCGGACAGGTGATTCCTACGAGCAGTACTTC	CASSRTGDSYEQYF
TRBV5-6	-	-	TRBJ1-1	TGTGCCAGCAGCTTGGGCAGTTTTATGAACACTGAAGCTTTCTTT	CASSLGSFMNTEAFF
TRBV6-6	-	-	TRBJ1-1	TGTGCCAGCAGTTACAATGGGGAGGGTACTGAAGCTTTCTTT	CASSYNGEGTEAFF
TRBV5-1	TRBD1	-	TRBJ2-1	TGCGCCAGCAGCCCCAACAGGGGCTCCTACAATGAGCAGTTCTTC	CASSPNRGSYNEQFF
TRBV12-5	TRBD1	-	TRBJ2-5	TGTGCTAGCGCTACGTTCTCCCGGGACAGGGGTGAGACCCAGTACTTC	CASATFSRDRGETQYF
TRBV6-1	-	-	TRBJ1-2	TGTGCCAGCAGTGAAAATTCGAAGTGGAGCTATGGCTACACCTTC	CASSENSKWSYGYTF
TRBV6-5	TRBD1	-	TRBJ1-2	TGTGCCAGCAGGAGGGACAGGGCATACTACGGCTACACCTTC	CASRRDRAYYGYTF
TRBV5-5	-	-	TRBJ1-2	TGTGCCAGCAGCTTGGGACAGGTCGTGGGCTACACCTTC	CASSLGQVVGYTF
TRBV5-1	TRBD1	-	TRBJ2-7	TGCGCCAGCAGCTTGACAGGGGACGAGCAGTACTTC	CASSLTGDEQYF
TRBV4-1	TRBD1	few	TRBJ1-3	TGCGCCAGCAGCCAAGAAAATACAGGGGCGGGTATTGGAAACACCATATATTTT	CASSQENTGAGIGNTIYF
TRBV7-9	-	-	TRBJ2-1	TGTGCCAGCAGCTTAACCGGGACTCTACACGATGAGCAGTTCTTC	CASSLTGTLHDEQFF
TRBV19	-	once	TRBJ2-5	TGTGCCAGTACCGCAGGGCCGGCTCATTCAGAGACCCAGTACTTC	CASTAGPAHSETQYF
TRBV29-1	TRBD1	few	TRBJ1-1	TGCAGCGTGGGGAGACAGGGGGAATTGAACACTGAAGCTTTCTTT	CSVGRQGELNTEAFF
TRBV18	TRBD1	-	TRBJ2-1	TGTGCCAGCTCACCAGAGATTCCTCGGACAGGGCTCGATGAGCAGTTCTTC	CASSPEIPRTGLDEQFF
TRBV7-3	-	-	TRBJ1-3	TGTGCCAGCAGCGCATCTCAGGGGTTCTCTGGAAACACCATATATTTT	CASSASQGFSGNTIYF
TRBV10-3	TRBD1	once	TRBJ2-1	TGTGCCATCAGCCGGGACAGGAATGAGCAGTTCTTC	CAISRDRNEQFF
TRBV30	-	once	TRBJ1-5	TGTGCCTGGAGTGTACCGCGCGGGTATGGCAACCAGCCCCAGCATTTT	CAWSVPRGYGNQPQHF
TRBV4-3	TRBD2	-	TRBJ2-3	TGCGCCAGCAGCCAAGGAACTAGCGGGGGCCCCACAGATACGCAGTATTTT	CASSQGTSGGPTDTQYF
TRBV5-1	-	-	TRBJ1-5	TGCGCCAGCAGCCCGACAGGTACTAGCAATCAGCCCCAGCATTTT	CASSPTGTSNQPQHF
TRBV2	-	-	TRBJ1-5	TGTGCCAGCAGTCTTGGGTCGGAGGACGAAGATTTT	CASSLGSEDEDF
TRBV19	TRBD1	once	TRBJ1-5	TGTGCCAGTAGTAGGGGACAGGGTATGGGAGGCAATCAGCCCCAGCATTTT	CASSRGQGMGGNQPQHF
TRBV5-1	-	-	TRBJ2-2	TGCGCCAGCAGCTGGACTACCGCGGGGACCGGGGAGCTGTTTTTT	CASSWTTAGTGELFF
TRBV10-2	TRBD2	-	TRBJ2-5	TGCGCCAGCAGTGGGCTAAGCGGGGGGCAAGAGACCCAGTACTTC	CASSGLSGGQETQYF
TRBV28	-	-	TRBJ2-7	TGTGCCACCTCTGCGGGTATGTTGGTGGGCGAGCAGTACTTC	CATSAGMLVGEQYF
TRBV5-1	TRBD1	-	TRBJ2-2	TGCGCCAGCAGCCCAGGGGGCATGGACACCGGGGAGCTGTTTTTT	CASSPGGMDTGELFF
TRBV7-9	-	few	TRBJ2-6	TGTGCCAGCAGCTACTTACGTGGGGCCAACGTCCTGACTTTC	CASSYLRGANVLTF
TRBV15	TRBD2	-	TRBJ2-3	TGTGCCACCATGCGGGAGGCCCTCGATACGCAGTATTTT	CATMREALDTQYF
TRBV10-3	TRBD2	few	TRBJ2-3	TGTGCCATCTTGCCTAGCGGGGGGACTAGCACAGATACGCAGTATTTT	CAILPSGGTSTDTQYF
TRBV28	TRBD1	-	TRBJ1-1	TGTGCCAGCAGTTCCGGGGGACAGGGGGCTTCTGAAGCTTTCTTT	CASSSGGQGASEAFF
TRBV9	TRBD1	-	TRBJ1-3	TGTGCCAGCAGCGTAGAGGGACAGTCGTATATCTCTGGAAACACCATATATTTT	CASSVEGQSYISGNTIYF
TRBV4-1	-	-	TRBJ1-2	TGCGCCAGCAGCCAACTGCCAGTAACAACCTATGGCTACACCTTC	CASSQLPVTTYGYTF
TRBV19	TRBD1	-	TRBJ2-2	TGTGCCAGTAGGAGGCCGGGACAGGGAAGTACCGGGGAGCTGTTTTTT	CASRRPGQGSTGELFF